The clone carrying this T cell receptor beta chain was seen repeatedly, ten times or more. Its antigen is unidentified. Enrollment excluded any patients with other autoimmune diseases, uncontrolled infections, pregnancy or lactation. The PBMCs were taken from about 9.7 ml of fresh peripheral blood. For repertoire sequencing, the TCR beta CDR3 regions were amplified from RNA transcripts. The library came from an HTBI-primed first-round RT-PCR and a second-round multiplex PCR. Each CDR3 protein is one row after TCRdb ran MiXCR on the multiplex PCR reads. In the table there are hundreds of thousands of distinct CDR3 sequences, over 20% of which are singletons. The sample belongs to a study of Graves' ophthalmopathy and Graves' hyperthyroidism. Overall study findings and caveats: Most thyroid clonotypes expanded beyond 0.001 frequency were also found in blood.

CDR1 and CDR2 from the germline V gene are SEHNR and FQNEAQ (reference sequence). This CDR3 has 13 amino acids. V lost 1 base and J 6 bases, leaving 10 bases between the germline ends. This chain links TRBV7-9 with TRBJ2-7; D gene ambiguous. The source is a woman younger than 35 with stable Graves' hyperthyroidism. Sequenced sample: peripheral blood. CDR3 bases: TGTGCCAGCAGCTTAGGTCCGGGCCTCGAGCAGTACTTC. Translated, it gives CASSLGPGLEQYF.